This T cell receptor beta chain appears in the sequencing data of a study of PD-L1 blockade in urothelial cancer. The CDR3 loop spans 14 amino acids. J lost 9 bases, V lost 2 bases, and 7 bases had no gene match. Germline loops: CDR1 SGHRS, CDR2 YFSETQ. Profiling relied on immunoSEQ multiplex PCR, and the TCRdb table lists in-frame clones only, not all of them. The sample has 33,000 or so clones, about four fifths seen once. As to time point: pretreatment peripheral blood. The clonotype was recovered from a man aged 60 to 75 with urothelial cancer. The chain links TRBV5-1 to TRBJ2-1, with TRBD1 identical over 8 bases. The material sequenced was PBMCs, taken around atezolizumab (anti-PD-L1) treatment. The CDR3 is CASSFTGGSREQFF. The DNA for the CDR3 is TGCGCCAGCAGCTTTACAGGGGGTTCCCGTGAGCAGTTCTTC.